This TCR beta chain was recorded in a study of blood T cell repertoires in COVID-19. The overall study: Acute and convalescent COVID-19 specimens originated in the United States, Italy and Spain.

Those who participated ranged in age from roughly 18 to 90 years and resided in about 24 US areas. Cohorts were based on clinical histories the participants reported. Among Cohort 3 donors, those recovered had two negative PCRs, clearance, or symptom resolution. The CDR3 is made up of 15 amino acids. Trimming took off 2 bases at V and 2 bases at J, with 11 bases between the two ends. Germline assignment: CDR1 MGHRA and CDR2 YSYEKL. Some clones are missing from TCRdb's copy, which holds only in-frame ones; the method was immunoSEQ multiplex PCR. The sample has 180,000 or so clones; roughly 83% are singletons.

The V call is TRBV4-1, the J call TRBJ2-3, with D uncertain. The material sequenced was PBMCs or T cells enriched from blood (not recorded which). The receptor comes from a woman between 55 and 75 years old who had recovered from COVID-19. CDR3 DNA sequence: TGCGCCAGCAGCCAAACCCCTACTAACACAGATACGCAGTATTTT. Its translation is CASSQTPTNTDTQYF.